The clone carrying this T cell receptor beta chain was counted at least ten times. V shed 4 bases and J 4 bases; nucleotides not matched to a gene: 14. Germline CDR1 is SGHRS and CDR2 is YFSETQ. The CDR3 is 20 residues long. The data were obtained in a study of regulatory T cells in long-lasting Graves disease. Time point: newly diagnosed GD, antithyroid drugs for less than 3 months. PBMC-extracted RNA yielded the TCR library. Arm-PCR of CDR3 regions and iRepertoire HTBI primers were used to build TCR beta libraries. In TCRdb, the multiplex PCR reads were re-called with MiXCR into one record per CDR3 protein. The sample contains 550,000 to 600,000 distinct CDR3 sequences, roughly 15% of which appear only once. This sample also belongs to another study, concerning T cells in Graves' hyperthyroidism and ophthalmopathy.

Sequenced here: peripheral blood mononuclear cells (PBMCs), sampled at new diagnosis, from a patient treated with antithyroid drugs. This chain joins TRBV5-1 and TRBJ2-6; 13 bases are a match to TRBD2. This clonotype originated in a man between 18 and 35 years old with Graves disease. The CDR3 DNA sequence: TGCGCCAGCAGCCCTCGTGGGGGGACTAGCGGGATAGCAGGGGCCAACGTCCTGACTTTC. Its protein product is CASSPRGGTSGIAGANVLTF. Full variable domain (missing parts from reference TRBV5-1 and TRBJ2-6): KAGVTQTPRYLIKTRGQQVTLSCSPISGHRSVSWYQQTPGQGLQFLFEYFSETQRNKGNFPGRFSGRQFSNSRSEMNVSTLELGDSALYLCASSPRGGTSGIAGANVLTFGAGSRLTVL.